This entry concerns a single TCR beta chain. The antigen is unknown. V was trimmed by 5 bases and J by 0 bases, leaving 10 bases between them. The CDR3 length is 14 residues. The V gene's germline CDR1 is SGHTA and CDR2 FQGNSA. Related graft donors supplied nonmyeloablative bone marrow transplants, and mixed chimerism was transient. Thawed PBMCs were FACS-sorted into unstimulated CD4+CD25+CD127- regulatory T cells, CD4+CD25- non-regulatory cells, CD4 and CD8 cells. Here immunoSEQ multiplex PCR was the method, and the copy in TCRdb shows in-frame clones only, minus some. Of about 64,000 clones listed, around 87% were seen once; the top ten hold approximately 3.9%. This sample is part of a study of Tregs in tolerant kidney transplant recipients. Points from the study as a whole: In tolerant patients, donor-specific Tregs outgrew total Tregs, suggesting antigen-driven expansion. Biological reproducibility was not directly addressed in this study.

The specimen was CD4+ T cells from blood (PBMCs), collected 6 months after the transplant. The receptor was isolated from a human patient who received a combined kidney and bone marrow transplant. Some T cells may be provided by the graft donor. The J gene is TRBJ1-1, the V gene TRBV7-2; TRBD1 might be the D (6 bases). CDR3 nucleotides: TGTGCCAGCAGCGCGGACAGACTGAACACTGAAGCTTTCTTT. It encodes CASSADRLNTEAFF.